This T cell receptor (beta chain) was observed in a study of shared clonotypes between healthy human individuals. Turning to the study itself: The study drew on a couple of women and a few men aged 18 to 49 as donors. Study-wide results and caveats: When compared with the clonotypes that were shared by all four sorted-subset donors, the non-shared clonotypes turned out to have lower generation probabilities.

Sequencing was performed with immunoSEQ multiplex PCR; in TCRdb, only in-frame clones are kept and a portion is missing. There are some 2,000,000 clones in the sample; approximately 96% occur only once, and 0.1% to 0.15% lies in the top ten. In the case of this clone: Its antigen is as yet unknown.

The donors, all of them Caucasian adults, lived in Nashville, Tennessee. Memory CD4+ cells were the fraction left after CD45RA+ naive selection. V was pared by 3 bases and J by 3 bases, with 12 bases between. The CDR3 totals 15 residues. The germline V gene encodes CDR1 MNHEY and CDR2 SMNVEV (reference sequence). Source material: naive CD4+ T cells sorted from blood. Subset given: CD45RA+ positively selected. The receptor's source is a man between 18 and 35 years old in good health. The V and J genes are TRBV27 and TRBJ1-5, with D possibly matching TRBD1 (6 bases). The CDR3 nucleotides are TGTGCCAGCAGTTTGGAAAGGGGGGACAATCAGCCCCAGCATTTT. Protein product: CASSLERGDNQPQHF.